Sequencing of this TCR beta chain was carried out in a study of beta chain features in type 1 diabetes. General study points: Type 1 diabetes patients had TCRB CDR3s that were shorter (moderately but significantly so) in all four CD4+ subsets. PCR might favor shorter templates, but any such skew would affect patients and controls equally. Relative to healthy donors, patients appeared to have naive, central memory and Treg TCRB repertoires that were more similar.

V lost 6 bases and J lost 3, with 15 bases in between. There are 14 residues in the CDR3. Germline values: CDR1 ENHRY, CDR2 SYGVKD. Sorting produced populations that all topped 95% purity. As for this clone: What it binds is not known.

Every bit of the isolated RNA underwent reverse transcription, so sequencing read expressed TCRB transcripts. Sequencing used immunoSEQ multiplex PCR; TCRdb keeps in-frame clones, though not all of them. The table includes around 340,000 clones, 15% to 20% detected once. The origin of this receptor is a woman between 18 and 29 years old in good health. The material sequenced was naive CD4+ T cells from blood. This chain connects TRBV10-3 to TRBJ2-7; weak D call: TRBD1 (7 bases). This CDR3 is CAISLATGNYEQYF. The CDR3 nucleotides read TGTGCCATCAGCCTAGCGACAGGGAACTACGAGCAGTACTTC.